This TCR beta chain appears in the sequencing data of a study of shared clonotypes between healthy human individuals. Findings of the study overall: Only blood was sampled; tissue repertoires likely differ. The diversity represented, both genetic and in exposure history, was limited by few donors. Estimated richness values were generally larger in naive subsets than in memory subsets.

Trimming removed 0 bases at V and 4 bases at J, with 12 bases between. Germline CDR1 is MNHEY and CDR2 is SMNVEV (reference sequence). This CDR3 region has 15 residues. In the case of this clone: The antigen is undetermined.

The deep-level immunoSEQ assay was used. The method was immunoSEQ multiplex PCR; TCRdb's version includes in-frame clones alone and lacks a portion of them. In the table there are over 750,000 clones, approximately 97% of which are singletons. The naive CD8 subset, CD45RO-negative cells positively selected for CCR7, excluded terminally differentiated effector memory CD45RA+ cells. The chain joins TRBV27 to TRBJ1-2, with D perhaps TRBD1 (6 bases). The sample taken for sequencing was naive CD8+ T cells sorted from blood. The sequence came from a man aged 25 to 45 in good health. The CDR3 protein is CASSLSDRLPYGYTF. Here the CDR3 DNA reads TGTGCCAGCAGTTTATCGGACAGACTTCCCTATGGCTACACCTTC.